This T cell receptor (beta chain) was identified during a study of blood T cells in healthy people across ages. Sample-barcoded 5' priming and a J-beta primer mix drove a second PCR of about 7 to 12 cycles. Each CDR3 protein is one row after TCRdb ran MiXCR on the 5' RACE reads. The sample yields about a million distinct CDR3 sequences, just over 50% seen once. The V gene's germline CDR1 is MNHEY and CDR2 SVGEGT. V trimming: 11 bases; J trimming: 10 bases; junction bases outside the gene matches: 17. The CDR3 runs 15 residues. The source material was blood. The V call is TRBV6-2 or TRBV6-3, the J call TRBJ1-6; 7 bases are a match to TRBD1. This clonotype was obtained from an older woman in good health. CDR3 sequence (DNA): TGTGCCGTCCTCCAAGCCGACAGGGATGGCTCACCCCTCCACTTT. It yields the protein CAVLQADRDGSPLHF.